This T cell receptor (beta chain) was documented in a study of glioma-infiltrating T cells after dendritic cell vaccination. Sample time point: after dendritic cell vaccination, including at tumor progression/relapse. Germline-derived CDR1 and CDR2 are LNHDA and SQIVND (reference sequence). V lost 4 bases to trimming and J lost 5 bases; unmatched junction nucleotides: 12. This CDR3 has 17 amino acids. Assay: immunoSEQ multiplex PCR; the TCRdb copy retains only in-frame clones and omits some. This table holds approximately 48,000 clones, around nine tenths found once. V and J are TRBV19 and TRBJ2-7, with 12 bases aligning to TRBD1. This TCR derives from a human donor with glioblastoma. The starting material was blood, obtained after dendritic cell vaccination. The CDR3 region is CASSTKPGQGASHEQYF. CDR3 coding DNA: TGTGCCAGTAGTACCAAGCCGGGACAGGGGGCGAGCCACGAGCAGTACTTC. The full variable domain, rest sourced from reference TRBV19 and TRBJ2-7, is DGGITQSPKYLFRKEGQNVTLSCEQNLNHDAMYWYRQDPGQGLRLIYYSQIVNDFQKGDIAEGYSVSREKKESFPLTVTSAQKNPTAFYLCASSTKPGQGASHEQYFGPGTRLTVT.